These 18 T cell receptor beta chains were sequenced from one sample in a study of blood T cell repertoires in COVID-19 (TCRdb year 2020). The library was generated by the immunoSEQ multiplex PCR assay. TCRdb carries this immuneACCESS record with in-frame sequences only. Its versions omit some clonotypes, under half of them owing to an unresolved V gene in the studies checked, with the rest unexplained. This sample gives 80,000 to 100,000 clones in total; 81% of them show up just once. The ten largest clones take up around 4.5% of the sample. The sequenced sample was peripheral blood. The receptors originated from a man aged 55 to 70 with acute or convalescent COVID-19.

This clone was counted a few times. CDR3 region: CASSLYQSSGELFF. The CDR3 DNA follows: TGCGCCAGCAGCTTGTATCAATCGAGTGGGGAGCTGTTTTTT. The rearrangement uses TRBV5-1 and TRBJ2-2; no clear D. Germline V gives CDR1 SGHRS, CDR2 YFSETQ. The CDR3 length is 14 residues. Trimming cost V 1 base and J 8 bases, with 12 bases left between them. Combining the CDR3 with reference TRBV5-1 and TRBJ2-2 gives the whole variable domain KAGVTQTPRYLIKTRGQQVTLSCSPISGHRSVSWYQQTPGQGLQFLFEYFSETQRNKGNFPGRFSGRQFSNSRSEMNVSTLELGDSALYLCASSLYQSSGELFFGEGSRLTVL.

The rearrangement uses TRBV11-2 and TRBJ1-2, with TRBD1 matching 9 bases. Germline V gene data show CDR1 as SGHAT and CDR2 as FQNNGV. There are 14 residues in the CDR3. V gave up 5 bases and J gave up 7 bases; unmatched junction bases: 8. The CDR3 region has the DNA TGTGCCAGCAGCCCTGACAGGGGGGGAGTTGGCTACACCTTC. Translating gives CASSPDRGGVGYTF.

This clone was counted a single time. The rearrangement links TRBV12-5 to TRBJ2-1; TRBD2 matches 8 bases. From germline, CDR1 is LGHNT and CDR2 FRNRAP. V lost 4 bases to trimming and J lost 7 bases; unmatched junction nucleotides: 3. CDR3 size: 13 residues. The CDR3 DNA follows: TGTGCTAGTGGTTCCAGCGGGGGTAATGAGCAGTTCTTC. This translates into CASGSSGGNEQFF. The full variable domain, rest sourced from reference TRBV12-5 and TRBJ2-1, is DARVTQTPRHKVTEMGQEVTMRCQPILGHNTVFWYRQTMMQGLELLAYFRNRAPLDDSGMPKDRFSAEMPDATLATLKIQPSEPRDSAVYFCASGSSGGNEQFFGPGTRLTVL.

The CDR3 loop is CSVERGGRLTDTQYF. The CDR3 bases are TGCAGCGTTGAACGGGGAGGAAGGCTCACAGATACGCAGTATTTT. This chain uses TRBV29-1 with TRBJ2-3, with D tentatively TRBD2 (6 bases). Germline V gene sequence: CDR1 SQVTM, CDR2 ANQGSEA. This CDR3 region has 15 residues. V was pared by 2 bases and J by 2 bases, with 14 bases between.

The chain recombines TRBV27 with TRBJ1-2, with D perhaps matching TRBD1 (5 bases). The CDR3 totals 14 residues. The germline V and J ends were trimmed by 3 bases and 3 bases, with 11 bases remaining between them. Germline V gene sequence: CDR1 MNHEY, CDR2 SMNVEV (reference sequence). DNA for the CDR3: TGTGCCAGCAGTTTGCGGGGGATAGACTATGGCTACACCTTC. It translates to CASSLRGIDYGYTF.

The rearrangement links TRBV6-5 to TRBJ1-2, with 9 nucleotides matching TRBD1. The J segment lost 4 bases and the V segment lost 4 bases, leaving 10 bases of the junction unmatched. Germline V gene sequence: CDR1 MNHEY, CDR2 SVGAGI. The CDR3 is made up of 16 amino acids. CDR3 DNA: TGTGCCAGCAGTTCCGCCGGGACAGGGCAGGTCTATGGCTACACCTTC. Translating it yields CASSSAGTGQVYGYTF.

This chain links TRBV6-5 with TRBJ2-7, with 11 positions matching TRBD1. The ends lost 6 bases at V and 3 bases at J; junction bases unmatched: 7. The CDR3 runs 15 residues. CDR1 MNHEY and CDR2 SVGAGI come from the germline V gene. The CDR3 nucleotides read TGTGCCAGCAGAAACCCCGGGACAGGGGGCTACGAGCAGTACTTC. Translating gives CASRNPGTGGYEQYF.

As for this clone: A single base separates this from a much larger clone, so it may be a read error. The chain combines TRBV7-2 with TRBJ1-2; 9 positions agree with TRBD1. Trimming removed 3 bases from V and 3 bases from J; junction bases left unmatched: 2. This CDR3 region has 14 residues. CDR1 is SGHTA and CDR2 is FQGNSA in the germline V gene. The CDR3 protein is CASSFRTGDYGYTF. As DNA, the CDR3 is TGTGCCAGCAGCTTTAGGACAGGGGACTATGGCTACACCTTC.

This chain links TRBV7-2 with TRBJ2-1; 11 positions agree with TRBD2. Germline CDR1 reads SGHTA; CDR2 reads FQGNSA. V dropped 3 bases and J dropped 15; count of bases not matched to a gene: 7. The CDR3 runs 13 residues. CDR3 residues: CASSFLAGGPSFF. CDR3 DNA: TGTGCCAGCAGCTTCTTAGCGGGGGGGCCGTCGTTCTTC.

The CDR3 DNA reads as TGTGCCAGCAGCGGGACAGCCTTCTCCTACGAGCAGTACTTC. Residues: CASSGTAFSYEQYF. This chain connects TRBV11-2 to TRBJ2-7; TRBD1 matches at 7 bases. Trimming took 5 bases from V and 0 from J; bases not matched to a gene: 4. The CDR3 covers 14 residues. Germline CDR1 SGHAT, CDR2 FQNNGV.

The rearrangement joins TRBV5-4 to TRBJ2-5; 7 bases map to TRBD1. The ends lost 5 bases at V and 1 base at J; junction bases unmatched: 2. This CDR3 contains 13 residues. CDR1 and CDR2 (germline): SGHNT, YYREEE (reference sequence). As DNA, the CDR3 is TGTGCCAGCAGTGGGACAGTCCAAGAGACCCAGTACTTC. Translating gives CASSGTVQETQYF.

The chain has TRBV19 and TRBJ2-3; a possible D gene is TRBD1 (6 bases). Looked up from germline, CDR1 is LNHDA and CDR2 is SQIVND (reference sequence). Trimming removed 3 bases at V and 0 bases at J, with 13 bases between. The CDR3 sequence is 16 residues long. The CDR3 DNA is TGTGCCAGTAGTATCCTCGACAGGTCTAGCACAGATACGCAGTATTTT. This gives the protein CASSILDRSSTDTQYF.

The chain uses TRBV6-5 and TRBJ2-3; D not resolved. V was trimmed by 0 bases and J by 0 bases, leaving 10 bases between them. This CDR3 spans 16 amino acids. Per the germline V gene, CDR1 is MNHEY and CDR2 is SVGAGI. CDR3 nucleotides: TGTGCCAGCAGTTACTCCCCCTCTCGTAGCACAGATACGCAGTATTTT. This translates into CASSYSPSRSTDTQYF.

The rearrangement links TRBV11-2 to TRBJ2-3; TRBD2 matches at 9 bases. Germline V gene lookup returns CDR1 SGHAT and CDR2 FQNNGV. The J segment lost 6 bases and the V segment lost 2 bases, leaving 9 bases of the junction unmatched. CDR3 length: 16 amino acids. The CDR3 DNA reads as TGTGCCAGCAGCTTAAGATGGCGGGAGGGCCTCGATACGCAGTATTTT. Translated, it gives CASSLRWREGLDTQYF.

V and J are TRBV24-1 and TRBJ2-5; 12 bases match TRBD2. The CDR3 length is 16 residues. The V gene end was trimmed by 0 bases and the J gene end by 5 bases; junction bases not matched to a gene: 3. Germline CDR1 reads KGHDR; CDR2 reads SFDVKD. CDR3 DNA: TGTGCCACCAGTGATTTGTCTAGCGGGAGGGACGAGACCCAGTACTTC. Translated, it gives CATSDLSSGRDETQYF.

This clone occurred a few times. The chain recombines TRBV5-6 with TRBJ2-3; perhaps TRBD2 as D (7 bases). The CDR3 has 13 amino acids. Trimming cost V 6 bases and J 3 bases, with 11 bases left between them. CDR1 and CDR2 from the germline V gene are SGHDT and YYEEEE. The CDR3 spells CASTRGATDTQYF. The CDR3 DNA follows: TGTGCCAGCACTCGGGGGGCAACAGATACGCAGTATTTT.

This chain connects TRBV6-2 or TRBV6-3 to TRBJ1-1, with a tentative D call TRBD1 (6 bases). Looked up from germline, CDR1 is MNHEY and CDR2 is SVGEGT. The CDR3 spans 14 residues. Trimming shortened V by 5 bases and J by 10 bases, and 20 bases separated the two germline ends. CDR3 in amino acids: CASSPLGGGTGAFF. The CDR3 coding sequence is TGTGCCAGCAGTCCCCTAGGGGGGGGGACGGGAGCTTTCTTT.

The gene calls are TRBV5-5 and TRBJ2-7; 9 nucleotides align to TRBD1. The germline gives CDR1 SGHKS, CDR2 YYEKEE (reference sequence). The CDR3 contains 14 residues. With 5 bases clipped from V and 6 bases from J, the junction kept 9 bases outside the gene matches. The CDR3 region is CASRSGTGSSEQYF. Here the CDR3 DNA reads TGTGCCAGCAGATCCGGGACAGGGTCTTCCGAGCAGTACTTC.